The 2 T cell receptor beta chains below come from one sample, sequenced in a study of T cell responses to AZD1222 COVID-19 vaccine. Method: immunoSEQ multiplex PCR; TCRdb's copy keeps in-frame clones and lacks some. The data hold about 150,000 clones, with 75% to 95% observed a single time. The sequenced sample was peripheral blood, obtained 28 days after the second AZD1222 dose. These receptors originate from an adult who received the AZD1222 COVID-19 vaccine.

The genes are TRBV30 and TRBJ1-5, with D unclear. The germline V gene has CDR1 GTSNPN and CDR2 SVGIG (reference sequence). Trimming removed 1 base from V and 0 bases from J, with 4 bases in between. CDR3 size: 13 residues. The CDR3 sequence is CAWSAHSNQPQHF. The CDR3 nucleotides are TGTGCCTGGAGTGCCCATAGCAATCAGCCCCAGCATTTT.

The chain uses TRBV4-1 and TRBJ2-5; a weak D match, TRBD2 (6 bases). In germline, CDR1 is MGHRA, CDR2 YSYEKL. The CDR3 spans 18 residues. V was trimmed by 0 bases and J by 1 base, leaving 18 bases between them. The CDR3 coding sequence is TGCGCCAGCAGCCAAGATCAGTCCGGGCCGGGAGCCCAAGAGACCCAGTACTTC. Residues: CASSQDQSGPGAQETQYF.